The rows below give T cell receptor beta chains drawn from one sample of a study of cytomegalovirus exposure and HLA in healthy donors. Clones were sequenced by immunoSEQ multiplex PCR, and TCRdb holds only the in-frame ones, with some missing. Of 200,000 or so clones in the sample, about 77% were seen once. Sequenced sample: PBMCs. These receptors were taken from a woman in her twenties or thirties in good health and CMV-seronegative. Both conserved end residues are part of each CDR3. The D gene is left open where the match is weak. Only some rows state a clone size, as once, few, many or a class for expanded clones.

J gene: TRBJ1-1
V gene: TRBV27
clone size: .
D gene: .
CDR3 DNA: TGTGCCAGCAGTTTGTACAGGAGGAACACTGAAGCTTTCTTT
CDR3 protein: CASSLYRRNTEAFF

J gene: TRBJ2-1
V gene: TRBV9
clone size: .
D gene: .
CDR3 DNA: TGTGCCAGCAGCGTAGACAGCTCCTACAATGAGCAGTTCTTC
CDR3 protein: CASSVDSSYNEQFF

J gene: TRBJ2-7
V gene: TRBV28
clone size: .
D gene: .
CDR3 DNA: TGTGCCAGCAGTTCCGTAGGCATTAGCGGCTACGAGCAGTACTTC
CDR3 protein: CASSSVGISGYEQYF

J gene: TRBJ2-2
V gene: TRBV5-4
clone size: .
D gene: TRBD1
CDR3 DNA: TGTGCCAGCAGCTCCGGGACAGGGAACACCGGGGAGCTGTTTTTT
CDR3 protein: CASSSGTGNTGELFF

J gene: TRBJ1-1
V gene: TRBV15
clone size: .
D gene: .
CDR3 DNA: TGTGCCACCAGTACAGTGGGGAACACTGAAGCTTTCTTT
CDR3 protein: CATSTVGNTEAFF

J gene: TRBJ2-7
V gene: TRBV5-6
clone size: .
D gene: .
CDR3 DNA: TGTGCCAGCAGTCAGGGGATTTATACCGAGCAGTACTTC
CDR3 protein: CASSQGIYTEQYF

J gene: TRBJ2-7
V gene: TRBV7-9
clone size: once
D gene: TRBD1
CDR3 DNA: TGTGCCAGCAGCTTATACTTGACAGGGGGCCACGAGCAGTACTTC
CDR3 protein: CASSLYLTGGHEQYF

J gene: TRBJ1-2
V gene: TRBV4-2
clone size: .
D gene: .
CDR3 DNA: TGTGCCAGCAGCCAAGATGAGCATAGGGGCGATGGCTACACCTTC
CDR3 protein: CASSQDEHRGDGYTF

J gene: TRBJ2-5
V gene: TRBV12-5
clone size: .
D gene: .
CDR3 DNA: TGTGCTAGTGAAGCCGGGAGAGGCTGCCAAGAGACCCAGTACTTC
CDR3 protein: CASEAGRGCQETQYF

J gene: TRBJ2-7
V gene: TRBV28
clone size: .
D gene: TRBD1
CDR3 DNA: TGTGCCAGCAGTTTCTCTGGACAGGGTCTAGAGCAGTACTTC
CDR3 protein: CASSFSGQGLEQYF

J gene: TRBJ1-2
V gene: TRBV16
clone size: .
D gene: TRBD1
CDR3 DNA: TGTGCCAGCAGCCTCAAAACAGGGGGCTATGAATATGGCTACACCTTC
CDR3 protein: CASSLKTGGYEYGYTF

J gene: TRBJ2-6
V gene: TRBV7-9
clone size: .
D gene: .
CDR3 DNA: TGTGCCAGCAGCGATCACTGGGCCAACGTCCTGACTTTC
CDR3 protein: CASSDHWANVLTF

J gene: TRBJ2-5
V gene: TRBV7-2
clone size: .
D gene: .
CDR3 DNA: TGTGCCAGCAGCCTGGCCAGGCCACCGGAGACCCAGTACTTC
CDR3 protein: CASSLARPPETQYF

J gene: TRBJ2-7
V gene: TRBV30
clone size: .
D gene: TRBD1
CDR3 DNA: TGTGCCTGGAGTGCAGACAGGGGGCTGGGCGAGCAGTACTTC
CDR3 protein: CAWSADRGLGEQYF

J gene: TRBJ2-7
V gene: TRBV5-1
clone size: .
D gene: TRBD2
CDR3 DNA: TGCGCCAGCAGCGACCCCGGGACTAGCGTCCACGAGCAGTACTTC
CDR3 protein: CASSDPGTSVHEQYF

J gene: TRBJ2-7
V gene: TRBV19
clone size: few
D gene: .
CDR3 DNA: TGTGCCAGTAGGCGTACCTATTCTCCCGACTACGAGCAGTACTTC
CDR3 protein: CASRRTYSPDYEQYF

J gene: TRBJ2-2
V gene: TRBV5-1
clone size: .
D gene: TRBD1
CDR3 DNA: TGCGCCAGCAGCTACCAGGGGGTAGCCGGGGAGCTGTTTTTT
CDR3 protein: CASSYQGVAGELFF

J gene: TRBJ1-1
V gene: TRBV6-1
clone size: .
D gene: TRBD1
CDR3 DNA: TGTGCCAGCGTGGACAGGGGAATTGGTAACACTGAAGCTTTCTTT
CDR3 protein: CASVDRGIGNTEAFF